These 25 T cell receptor beta chains came from one sample sequenced in a study of blood T cell repertoires in COVID-19 (TCRdb year 2020). Libraries were prepared through the immunoSEQ multiplex PCR assay. In TCRdb, the immuneACCESS table is reduced to in-frame sequences with V and J assigned. These tables do not hold every clone; where another copy was compared, an unresolved V gene accounts for under half, and the others remain unexplained. The sample has about 210,000 clones on record, approximately 82% of them singletons. Clones ranked in the top ten supply 2.9% of the sample. Specimen: peripheral blood. These receptors were obtained from a man aged 45-60 years with active or convalescent COVID-19.

The chain couples TRBV5-6 to TRBJ1-1, with 8 nucleotides matching TRBD1. CDR1 is SGHDT, CDR2 YYEEEE, per germline. After removal of 4 bases from V and 5 bases from J, the junction contained 10 bases not matched to a gene. The CDR3 covers 15 residues. The CDR3 here is CASSPTDRVGTEAFF. CDR3 nucleotide sequence: TGTGCCAGCAGCCCGACGGACAGGGTGGGAACTGAAGCTTTCTTT.

The gene calls are TRBV27 and TRBJ2-7, with 7 nucleotides matching TRBD1. The germline V gene has CDR1 MNHEY and CDR2 SMNVEV (reference sequence). The CDR3 is 15 residues long. Germline trimming cut 4 bases from V and 3 bases from J; bases unmatched to any gene: 9. DNA of the CDR3: TGTGCCAGCAGTTCCGCCGGGACAGACCTCTACGAGCAGTACTTC. Protein sequence: CASSSAGTDLYEQYF.

V and J are TRBV18 and TRBJ1-4, with TRBD1 matching 8 bases. CDR1 KGHSH and CDR2 LQKENI come from the germline V gene. The CDR3 is 13 amino acids. Unmatched junction bases numbered 7, after V lost 11 bases and J lost 5 bases. In nucleotides, the CDR3 is TGTGCCGGCCGAGGACAGGGCAATGAAAAACTGTTTTTT. Translating it yields CAGRGQGNEKLFF.

The rearrangement links TRBV7-8 to TRBJ2-3; D gene uncertain. The CDR3 runs to 17 residues. Germline CDR1 and CDR2: SGHVS and FQNEAQ. V was shortened by 2 bases and J by 0 bases, with 15 bases between the two germline ends. As DNA, the CDR3 is TGTGCCAGCAGCTTAAAGATTGGCAGTTTAAGCACAGATACGCAGTATTTT. Its translation is CASSLKIGSLSTDTQYF.

The chain joins TRBV6-5 to TRBJ2-1; 11 bases are a match to TRBD2. Germline assignment: CDR1 MNHEY and CDR2 SVGAGI. The V segment lost 6 bases and the J segment 5 bases; nucleotides outside the gene matches: 6. This CDR3 is built from 15 residues. This CDR3 reads CASRLTSGNNNEQFF. The CDR3 coding sequence is TGTGCCAGCAGGTTGACTAGCGGGAATAACAATGAGCAGTTCTTC.

The rearrangement uses TRBV10-3 and TRBJ1-2; no firm D call. This CDR3 has 13 residues. CDR1 and CDR2 from the germline V gene are ENHRY and SYGVKD. Trimming removed 4 bases at V and 3 bases at J, with 9 bases between. CDR3 bases: TGTGCCATCAGTGTGCGGCCGGACTATGGCTACACCTTC. Translated, it gives CAISVRPDYGYTF.

The rearrangement links TRBV29-1 to TRBJ2-1, with 10 positions matching TRBD1. From germline, CDR1 is SQVTM and CDR2 ANQGSEA. The CDR3 length is 13 residues. J lost 12 bases, V lost 4 bases, and 9 bases had no gene match. CDR3 loop: CSVVLGTGDGQFF. The CDR3 nucleotides read TGCAGCGTTGTGCTAGGGACAGGGGACGGGCAGTTCTTC.

The J gene is TRBJ2-5, the V gene TRBV5-1, with D unclear. Germline CDR1 SGHRS, CDR2 YFSETQ. The CDR3 contains 12 residues. V lost 0 bases, J lost 5 bases, and 5 bases lay in between. The CDR3 region has the DNA TGCGCCAGCAGCTTGGCCAGGGAGACCCAGTACTTC. Encoded protein: CASSLARETQYF.

The J gene is TRBJ2-7, the V gene TRBV28; TRBD1 matches 9 bases. The J segment lost 2 bases and the V segment lost 6 bases, leaving 5 bases of the junction unmatched. The germline gives CDR1 MDHEN, CDR2 SYDVKM. The length of the CDR3 is 14 residues. In DNA form, the CDR3 reads TGTGCCAGCAGACCAAACAGGGGGCCCTACGAGCAGTACTTC. Translation: CASRPNRGPYEQYF.

The rearrangement joins TRBV19 to TRBJ1-2; TRBD1 agrees at 7 bases. V lost 5 bases, J lost 0 bases, and 6 bases stayed unmatched. CDR3 length equals 15 residues. Germline V lookup: CDR1 LNHDA, CDR2 SQIVND (reference sequence). The CDR3 here is CASSSPGGTNYGYTF. The CDR3 nucleotides are TGTGCCAGTAGTTCCCCAGGGGGGACTAACTATGGCTACACCTTC. The variable domain in full, completed from reference TRBV19 and TRBJ1-2, reads DGGITQSPKYLFRKEGQNVTLSCEQNLNHDAMYWYRQDPGQGLRLIYYSQIVNDFQKGDIAEGYSVSREKKESFPLTVTSAQKNPTAFYLCASSSPGGTNYGYTFGSGTRLTVV.

V usage is TRBV5-5 and J usage is TRBJ2-4; 7 bases are a match to TRBD2. CDR3 length equals 15 residues. In germline, CDR1 is SGHKS, CDR2 YYEKEE (reference sequence). The trim removed 4 bases at V and 4 bases at J, leaving 8 bases unmatched. CDR3 sequence reads: CASSPESGVKNIQYF. DNA of the CDR3: TGTGCCAGCAGCCCGGAGAGCGGGGTAAAAAACATTCAGTACTTC.

This sequence joins TRBV5-1 and TRBJ2-1; 9 bases map to TRBD1. Germline V gene data show CDR1 as SGHRS and CDR2 as YFSETQ. Unmatched junction bases numbered 6, after V lost 0 bases and J lost 8 bases. The CDR3 spans 15 residues. This CDR3 is CASSLGDRDSDEQFF. For the CDR3, the DNA is TGCGCCAGCAGCTTGGGGGACAGGGATTCGGATGAGCAGTTCTTC. Filled out from reference TRBV5-1 and TRBJ2-1, the complete variable domain reads KAGVTQTPRYLIKTRGQQVTLSCSPISGHRSVSWYQQTPGQGLQFLFEYFSETQRNKGNFPGRFSGRQFSNSRSEMNVSTLELGDSALYLCASSLGDRDSDEQFFGPGTRLTVL.

The V and J genes are TRBV9 and TRBJ2-5; D not certain. Trimming stripped 4 bases from V and 5 bases from J, with 12 bases between. Germline-derived CDR1 and CDR2 are SGDLS and YYNGEE. This CDR3 comprises 13 residues. The CDR3 bases are TGTGCCAGCAGCCGCTCCGGAGCGGAGACCCAGTACTTC. It yields the protein CASSRSGAETQYF.

This rearrangement joins TRBV7-2 to TRBJ1-5, with D perhaps matching TRBD1 (6 bases). V lost 5 bases, J lost 4 bases, and 9 bases lay in between. Germline CDR1 is SGHTA and CDR2 is FQGNSA. The CDR3 totals 13 residues. The CDR3 reads CASSADRNQPQHF. CDR3 coding DNA: TGTGCCAGCAGCGCCGACAGGAATCAGCCCCAGCATTTT.

The V call is TRBV5-1, the J call TRBJ1-2; no definite D call. The germline V gene has CDR1 SGHRS and CDR2 YFSETQ. The CDR3 totals 15 residues. V lost 0 bases to trimming and J lost 5 bases, with 14 bases between them. CDR3 sequence reads: CASSLESGRFYGYTF. The CDR3 DNA sequence: TGCGCCAGCAGCTTGGAAAGCGGGAGATTTTATGGCTACACCTTC. The full variable domain, its missing parts supplied by reference TRBV5-1 and TRBJ1-2, is KAGVTQTPRYLIKTRGQQVTLSCSPISGHRSVSWYQQTPGQGLQFLFEYFSETQRNKGNFPGRFSGRQFSNSRSEMNVSTLELGDSALYLCASSLESGRFYGYTFGSGTRLTVV.

This clone was counted only a few times. The rearrangement links TRBV5-1 to TRBJ2-7; 7 nucleotides match TRBD1. The germline V gene encodes CDR1 SGHRS and CDR2 YFSETQ. This CDR3 is 15 amino acids long. V was pared by 4 bases and J by 4 bases, with 11 bases of the junction left unmatched. Here the CDR3 reads CASSQPDRTGYEQYF. In nucleotides, the CDR3 is TGCGCCAGCAGCCAACCGGACAGGACGGGTTACGAGCAGTACTTC.

The chain recombines TRBV19 with TRBJ2-7; TRBD1 might be the D (5 bases). Germline CDR1 is LNHDA and CDR2 is SQIVND (reference sequence). The CDR3 runs 14 residues. V was pared by 0 bases and J by 2 bases, with 8 bases between. CDR3 bases: TGTGCCAGTAGTATAGAGGCAGGGCCCTACGAGCAGTACTTC. It codes for CASSIEAGPYEQYF. The variable domain in full, completed from reference TRBV19 and TRBJ2-7, reads DGGITQSPKYLFRKEGQNVTLSCEQNLNHDAMYWYRQDPGQGLRLIYYSQIVNDFQKGDIAEGYSVSREKKESFPLTVTSAQKNPTAFYLCASSIEAGPYEQYFGPGTRLTVT.

This sequence joins TRBV6-2 or TRBV6-3 and TRBJ1-2; TRBD1 aligns across 7 bases. V shed 5 bases and J 0 bases; nucleotides not matched to a gene: 3. The CDR3 has 14 residues. Looked up from germline, CDR1 is MNHEY and CDR2 is SVGEGT. CDR3 sequence (DNA): TGTGCCAGCAGTCATCAGGGGGCTAACTATGGCTACACCTTC. This translates into CASSHQGANYGYTF.

V usage is TRBV28 and J usage is TRBJ1-5, with a possible D match to TRBD1 (5 bases). Trimming took off 5 bases at V and 4 bases at J, with 18 bases between the two ends. Germline V gene lookup returns CDR1 MDHEN and CDR2 SYDVKM. The CDR3 contains 16 residues. CDR3 amino acids: CASSPIGALGNQPQHF. DNA for the CDR3: TGTGCCAGCAGTCCTATAGGGGCTTTAGGGAATCAGCCCCAGCATTTT.

This chain links TRBV19 with TRBJ1-2, with TRBD1 matching over 9 bases. V trimming: 5 bases; J trimming: 7 bases; junction bases outside the gene matches: 5. This CDR3 spans 13 amino acids. The germline CDR1 and CDR2 sequences are LNHDA and SQIVND (reference sequence). As DNA, the CDR3 is TGTGCCAGTAGTGTGGACAGGGGCTCTGGCTACACCTTC. This gives the protein CASSVDRGSGYTF.

The V gene is TRBV24-1, the J gene TRBJ2-5; 7 nucleotides match TRBD1. The CDR3 spans 14 residues. Germline V gives CDR1 KGHDR, CDR2 SFDVKD. With V trimmed by 4 bases and J by 5 bases, 6 bases remained unmatched. The chain's CDR3 is CATSDPDRAETQYF. Written as DNA, the CDR3 is TGTGCCACCAGTGACCCTGACAGGGCTGAGACCCAGTACTTC.

The V call is TRBV21-1, the J call TRBJ2-3; the table's D gene call, TRBD2, was not cross checked with the DNA. TRBV21-1 is annotated as a pseudogene. CDR3 size: 16 residues. In DNA form, the CDR3 reads TGTGCCAGCAGCAAAGTGGGCGGGAGAGGGACAGATACGCAGTATTTT. Amino acid sequence: CASSKVGGRGTDTQYF.

V usage is TRBV20-1 and J usage is TRBJ2-7; D perhaps matches TRBD1 (5 bases). Trimming cost V 3 bases and J 4 bases, with 13 bases left between them. Per the germline V gene, CDR1 is DFQATT and CDR2 is SNEGSKA (reference sequence). This CDR3 spans 13 amino acids. CDR3 sequence reads: CSASLGRDYEQYF. The CDR3 DNA reads TGCAGTGCTAGTTTGGGCAGGGATTACGAGCAGTACTTC.

This clone was seen a handful of times. V and J are TRBV2 and TRBJ1-6, with 9 bases fitting TRBD1. Trimming took 6 bases from V and 7 from J; bases not matched to a gene: 4. Per the germline V gene, CDR1 is SNHLY and CDR2 is FYNNEI. This CDR3 region has 14 residues. The DNA for the CDR3 is TGTGCCAGCAGGAGGGGACAGGGAAATTCACCCCTCCACTTT. Its translation is CASRRGQGNSPLHF.

V is TRBV3-1 (or the pseudogene TRBV3-2) and J is TRBJ2-3, with 8 bases that match TRBD2. CDR1 LGHDT and CDR2 YNNKEL come from the germline V gene (reference sequence). The junction had 5 bases not matched to a gene; V was cut back by 4 bases and J by 5 bases. The CDR3 spans 14 residues. In DNA, the CDR3 is TGTGCCAGCAGCCCGACTAGCGCAGGAGATACGCAGTATTTT. It yields the protein CASSPTSAGDTQYF.